This TCR beta chain was identified during a study of cytomegalovirus exposure and HLA in healthy donors. Looking at the study overall: From HLA-typed donors, an early data release held around 85 million unique TCRs. Overall study results and limits: Reports indicated that the classifier achieved high specificity and sensitivity in diagnosing cytomegalovirus status.

Germline V gene data show CDR1 as MNHEY and CDR2 as SVGAGI. The CDR3 sequence is 14 residues long. Trimming took 0 bases from V and 6 from J; bases not matched to a gene: 3. Details on this clone: Its antigen is unidentified.

Primers included in the PCR were 60 Vbeta and 13 Jbeta primers. Produced via immunoSEQ multiplex PCR; TCRdb's table is partial and in-frame only. The repertoire holds tens of thousands of clones, with just under 85% as singletons. The sequence derives from a man aged 50 to 59 in good health and CMV-seronegative. This chain connects TRBV6-5 to TRBJ2-7; 9 bases line up with TRBD1. The sample comprised PBMCs. DNA for the CDR3: TGTGCCAGCAGTTACTCGAGGACAGGGGTCGAGCAGTACTTC. Its protein product is CASSYSRTGVEQYF.